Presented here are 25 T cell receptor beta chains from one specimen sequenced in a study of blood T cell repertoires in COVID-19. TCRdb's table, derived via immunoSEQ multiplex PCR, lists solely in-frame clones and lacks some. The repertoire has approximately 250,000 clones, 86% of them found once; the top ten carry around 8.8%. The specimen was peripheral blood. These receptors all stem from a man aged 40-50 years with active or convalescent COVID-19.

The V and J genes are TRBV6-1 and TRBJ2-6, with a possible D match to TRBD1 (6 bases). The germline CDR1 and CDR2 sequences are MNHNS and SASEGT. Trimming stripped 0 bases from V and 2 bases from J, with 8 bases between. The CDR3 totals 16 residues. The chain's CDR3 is CASSEAAGAGANVLTF. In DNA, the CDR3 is TGTGCCAGCAGTGAAGCCGCAGGGGCTGGGGCCAACGTCCTGACTTTC.

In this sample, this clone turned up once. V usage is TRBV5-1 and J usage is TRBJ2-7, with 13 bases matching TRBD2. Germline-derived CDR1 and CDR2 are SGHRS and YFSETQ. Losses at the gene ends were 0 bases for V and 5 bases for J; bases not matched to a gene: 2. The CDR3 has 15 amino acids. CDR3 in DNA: TGCGCCAGCAGCTTGGGAACTAGCGGGGGGGACGAGCAGTACTTC. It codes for CASSLGTSGGDEQYF.

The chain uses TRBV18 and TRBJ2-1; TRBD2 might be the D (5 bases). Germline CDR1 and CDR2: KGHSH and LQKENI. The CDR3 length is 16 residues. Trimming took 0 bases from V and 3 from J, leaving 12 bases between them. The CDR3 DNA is TGTGCCAGCTCACCACCATCTGTCGGGATCTACAATGAGCAGTTCTTC. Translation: CASSPPSVGIYNEQFF.

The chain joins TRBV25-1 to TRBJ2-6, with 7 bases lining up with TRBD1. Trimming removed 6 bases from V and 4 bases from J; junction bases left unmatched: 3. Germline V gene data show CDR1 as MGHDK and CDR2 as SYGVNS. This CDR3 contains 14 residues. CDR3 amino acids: CASSAGGGANVLTF. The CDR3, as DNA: TGTGCCAGCAGCGCAGGGGGAGGGGCCAACGTCCTGACTTTC. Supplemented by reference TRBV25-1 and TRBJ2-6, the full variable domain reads EADIYQTPRYLVIGTGKKITLECSQTMGHDKMYWYQQDPGMELHLIHYSYGVNSTEKGDLSSESTVSRIRTEHFPLTLESARPSHTSQYLCASSAGGGANVLTFGAGSRLTVL.

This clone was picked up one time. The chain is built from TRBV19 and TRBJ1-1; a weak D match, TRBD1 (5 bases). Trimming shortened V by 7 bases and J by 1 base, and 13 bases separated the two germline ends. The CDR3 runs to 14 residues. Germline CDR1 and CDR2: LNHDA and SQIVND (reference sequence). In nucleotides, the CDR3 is TGTGCCAGTACCGCGACAGCCCGGAACACTGAAGCTTTCTTT. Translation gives CASTATARNTEAFF.

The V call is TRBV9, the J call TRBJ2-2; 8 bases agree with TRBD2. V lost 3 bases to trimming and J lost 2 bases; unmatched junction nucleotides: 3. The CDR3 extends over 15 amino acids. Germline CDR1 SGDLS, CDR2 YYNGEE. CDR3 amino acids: CASSAGGPNTGELFF. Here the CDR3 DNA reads TGTGCCAGCAGCGCGGGAGGGCCTAACACCGGGGAGCTGTTTTTT.

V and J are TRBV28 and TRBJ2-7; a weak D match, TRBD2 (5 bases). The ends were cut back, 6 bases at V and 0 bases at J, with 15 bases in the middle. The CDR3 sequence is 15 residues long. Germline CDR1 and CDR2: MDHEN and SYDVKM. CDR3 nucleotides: TGTGCCAGCAGGCGTGGGTCCGCGGGCTCCTACGAGCAGTACTTC. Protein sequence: CASRRGSAGSYEQYF. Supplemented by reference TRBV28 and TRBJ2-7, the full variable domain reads DVKVTQSSRYLVKRTGEKVFLECVQDMDHENMFWYRQDPGLGLRLIYFSYDVKMKEKGDIPEGYSVSREKKERFSLILESASTNQTSMYLCASRRGSAGSYEQYFGPGTRLTVT.

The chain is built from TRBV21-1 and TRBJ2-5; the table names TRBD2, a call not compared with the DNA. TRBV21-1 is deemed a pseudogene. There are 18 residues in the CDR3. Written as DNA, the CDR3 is TGTGCCAGCGACGGTACTAGCGGGAGGGCCTTCCTTCAAGAGACCCAGTACTTC. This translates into CASDGTSGRAFLQETQYF.

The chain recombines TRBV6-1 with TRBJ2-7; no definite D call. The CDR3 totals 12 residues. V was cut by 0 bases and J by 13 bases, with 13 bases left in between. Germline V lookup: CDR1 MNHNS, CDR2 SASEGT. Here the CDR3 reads CASSEAPSGRYF. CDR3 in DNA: TGTGCCAGCAGTGAAGCGCCGTCCGGTCGTTACTTC.

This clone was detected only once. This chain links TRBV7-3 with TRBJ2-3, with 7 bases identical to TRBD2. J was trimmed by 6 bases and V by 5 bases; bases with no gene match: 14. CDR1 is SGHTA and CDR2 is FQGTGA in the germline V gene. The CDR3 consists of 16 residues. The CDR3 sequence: CASSNHPAGVSDTQYF. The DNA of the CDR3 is TGTGCCAGCAGCAACCACCCCGCGGGGGTGAGCGATACGCAGTATTTT.

The CDR3 DNA follows: TGTGCCAGCAGCCTCTGGGGGGGGCGGCTCGATGAAAAACTGTTTTTT. The encoded protein is CASSLWGGRLDEKLFF. The rearrangement uses TRBV3-1 (or the pseudogene TRBV3-2) and TRBJ1-4; a possible D gene is TRBD1 (6 bases). The CDR3 is made up of 16 amino acids. V lost 4 bases, J lost 6 bases, and 18 bases lay in between. Germline V gives CDR1 LGHDT, CDR2 YNNKEL (reference sequence).

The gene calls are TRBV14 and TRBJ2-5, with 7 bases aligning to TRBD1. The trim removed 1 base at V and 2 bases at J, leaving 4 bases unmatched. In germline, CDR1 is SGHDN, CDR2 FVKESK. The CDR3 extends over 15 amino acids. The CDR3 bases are TGTGCCAGCAGCCAAGGGGACAGACAGCAAGAGACCCAGTACTTC. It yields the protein CASSQGDRQQETQYF.

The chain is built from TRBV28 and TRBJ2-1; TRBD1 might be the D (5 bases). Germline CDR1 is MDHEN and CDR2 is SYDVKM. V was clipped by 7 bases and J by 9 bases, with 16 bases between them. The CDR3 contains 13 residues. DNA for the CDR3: TGTGCCAGCACCCAAACAGGATGGACTGAGCAGTTCTTC. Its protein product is CASTQTGWTEQFF.

Here the CDR3 DNA reads TGTGCCAGCAGTTCACCGGTCGAGCAGTACTTC. Translating gives CASSSPVEQYF. The V gene is TRBV12-3 or TRBV12-4, the J gene TRBJ2-7; no firm D call. Trimming left V 4 bases short and J 6 bases short, with 7 bases between. CDR3 length: 11 amino acids.

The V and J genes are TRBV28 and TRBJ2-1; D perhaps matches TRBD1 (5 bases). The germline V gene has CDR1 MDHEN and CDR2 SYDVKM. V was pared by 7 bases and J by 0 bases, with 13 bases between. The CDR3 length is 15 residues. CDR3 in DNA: TGTGCCAGCATTAGGGGCGGCAGCTCCTACAATGAGCAGTTCTTC. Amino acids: CASIRGGSSYNEQFF.

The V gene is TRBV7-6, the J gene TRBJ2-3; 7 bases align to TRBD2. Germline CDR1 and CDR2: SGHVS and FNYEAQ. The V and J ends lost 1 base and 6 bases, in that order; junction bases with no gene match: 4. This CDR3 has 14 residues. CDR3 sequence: CASSLGGRGDTQYF. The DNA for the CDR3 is TGTGCCAGCAGCTTAGGCGGGCGGGGGGATACGCAGTATTTT.

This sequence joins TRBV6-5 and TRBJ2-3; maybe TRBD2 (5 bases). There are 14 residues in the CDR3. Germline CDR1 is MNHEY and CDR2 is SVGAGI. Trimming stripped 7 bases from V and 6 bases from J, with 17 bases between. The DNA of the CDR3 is TGTGCCAGCACCTCGAGGGAAGTTTACGATACGCAGTATTTT. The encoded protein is CASTSREVYDTQYF.

The CDR3 loop reads CASSQPPGLAGGRAEFF. CDR3 DNA sequence: TGTGCCAGCAGTCAGCCACCAGGACTAGCGGGGGGACGCGCGGAGTTCTTC. This chain connects TRBV28 to TRBJ2-1; 14 nucleotides agree with TRBD2. V dropped 5 bases and J dropped 14; count of bases not matched to a gene: 17. Germline CDR1 and CDR2: MDHEN and SYDVKM. The CDR3 covers 17 residues.

For the CDR3, the DNA is TGTGCCAGCAGCCAAGCCCCCAGGGAGGTTTTTGGCTACACCTTC. Translated: CASSQAPREVFGYTF. The V and J genes are TRBV3-1 (or the pseudogene TRBV3-2) and TRBJ1-2, with D possibly being TRBD1 (5 bases). Germline CDR1 is LGHDT and CDR2 is YNNKEL (reference sequence). The V end lost 1 base, the J end lost 7 bases, and 16 bases lay between the germline ends. This CDR3 has 15 residues.

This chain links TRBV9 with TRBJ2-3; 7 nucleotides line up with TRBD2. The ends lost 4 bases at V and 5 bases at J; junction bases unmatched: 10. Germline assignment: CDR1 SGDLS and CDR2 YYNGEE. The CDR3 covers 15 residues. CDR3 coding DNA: TGTGCCAGCAGCACCGGTGGCGGGAGAGGAGATACGCAGTATTTT. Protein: CASSTGGGRGDTQYF.

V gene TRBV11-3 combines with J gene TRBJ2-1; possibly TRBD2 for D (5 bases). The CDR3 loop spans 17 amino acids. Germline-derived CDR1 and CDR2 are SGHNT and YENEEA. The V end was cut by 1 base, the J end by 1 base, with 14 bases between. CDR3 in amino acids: CASSLAGSPVSYNEQFF. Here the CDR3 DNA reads TGTGCCAGCAGCTTAGCGGGAAGCCCTGTTTCCTACAATGAGCAGTTCTTC.

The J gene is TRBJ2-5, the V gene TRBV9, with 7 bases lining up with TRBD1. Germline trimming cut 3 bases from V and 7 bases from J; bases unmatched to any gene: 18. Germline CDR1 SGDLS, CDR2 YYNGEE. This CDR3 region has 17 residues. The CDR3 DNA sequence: TGTGCCAGCAGCGGAGACGAGGGACAGAACCTGTGGGGGACCCAGTACTTC. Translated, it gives CASSGDEGQNLWGTQYF.

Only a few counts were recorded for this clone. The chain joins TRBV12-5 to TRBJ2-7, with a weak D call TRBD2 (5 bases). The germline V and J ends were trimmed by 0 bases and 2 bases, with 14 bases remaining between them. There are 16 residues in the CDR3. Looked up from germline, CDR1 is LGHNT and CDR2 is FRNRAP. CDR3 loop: CASGLVLEASTYEQYF. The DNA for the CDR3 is TGTGCTAGTGGTTTGGTACTAGAGGCAAGTACCTACGAGCAGTACTTC.

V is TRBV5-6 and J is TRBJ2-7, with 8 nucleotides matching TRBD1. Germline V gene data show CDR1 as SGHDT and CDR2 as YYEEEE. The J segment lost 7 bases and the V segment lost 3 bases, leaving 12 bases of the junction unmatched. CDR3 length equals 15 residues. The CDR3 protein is CASSSTGTGIGEQYF. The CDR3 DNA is TGTGCCAGCAGCTCCACCGGGACAGGAATCGGGGAGCAGTACTTC.

Here the CDR3 DNA reads TGTGCCAGCAGCTTACAGGGGGGAACTGGTAATGAAAAACTGTTTTTT. Translating gives CASSLQGGTGNEKLFF. The chain links TRBV13 to TRBJ1-4; 7 bases are a match to TRBD1. CDR3 size: 16 residues. The germline V gene has CDR1 PRHDT and CDR2 FYEKMQ (reference sequence). The V and J ends lost 2 bases and 4 bases, in that order; junction bases with no gene match: 7.